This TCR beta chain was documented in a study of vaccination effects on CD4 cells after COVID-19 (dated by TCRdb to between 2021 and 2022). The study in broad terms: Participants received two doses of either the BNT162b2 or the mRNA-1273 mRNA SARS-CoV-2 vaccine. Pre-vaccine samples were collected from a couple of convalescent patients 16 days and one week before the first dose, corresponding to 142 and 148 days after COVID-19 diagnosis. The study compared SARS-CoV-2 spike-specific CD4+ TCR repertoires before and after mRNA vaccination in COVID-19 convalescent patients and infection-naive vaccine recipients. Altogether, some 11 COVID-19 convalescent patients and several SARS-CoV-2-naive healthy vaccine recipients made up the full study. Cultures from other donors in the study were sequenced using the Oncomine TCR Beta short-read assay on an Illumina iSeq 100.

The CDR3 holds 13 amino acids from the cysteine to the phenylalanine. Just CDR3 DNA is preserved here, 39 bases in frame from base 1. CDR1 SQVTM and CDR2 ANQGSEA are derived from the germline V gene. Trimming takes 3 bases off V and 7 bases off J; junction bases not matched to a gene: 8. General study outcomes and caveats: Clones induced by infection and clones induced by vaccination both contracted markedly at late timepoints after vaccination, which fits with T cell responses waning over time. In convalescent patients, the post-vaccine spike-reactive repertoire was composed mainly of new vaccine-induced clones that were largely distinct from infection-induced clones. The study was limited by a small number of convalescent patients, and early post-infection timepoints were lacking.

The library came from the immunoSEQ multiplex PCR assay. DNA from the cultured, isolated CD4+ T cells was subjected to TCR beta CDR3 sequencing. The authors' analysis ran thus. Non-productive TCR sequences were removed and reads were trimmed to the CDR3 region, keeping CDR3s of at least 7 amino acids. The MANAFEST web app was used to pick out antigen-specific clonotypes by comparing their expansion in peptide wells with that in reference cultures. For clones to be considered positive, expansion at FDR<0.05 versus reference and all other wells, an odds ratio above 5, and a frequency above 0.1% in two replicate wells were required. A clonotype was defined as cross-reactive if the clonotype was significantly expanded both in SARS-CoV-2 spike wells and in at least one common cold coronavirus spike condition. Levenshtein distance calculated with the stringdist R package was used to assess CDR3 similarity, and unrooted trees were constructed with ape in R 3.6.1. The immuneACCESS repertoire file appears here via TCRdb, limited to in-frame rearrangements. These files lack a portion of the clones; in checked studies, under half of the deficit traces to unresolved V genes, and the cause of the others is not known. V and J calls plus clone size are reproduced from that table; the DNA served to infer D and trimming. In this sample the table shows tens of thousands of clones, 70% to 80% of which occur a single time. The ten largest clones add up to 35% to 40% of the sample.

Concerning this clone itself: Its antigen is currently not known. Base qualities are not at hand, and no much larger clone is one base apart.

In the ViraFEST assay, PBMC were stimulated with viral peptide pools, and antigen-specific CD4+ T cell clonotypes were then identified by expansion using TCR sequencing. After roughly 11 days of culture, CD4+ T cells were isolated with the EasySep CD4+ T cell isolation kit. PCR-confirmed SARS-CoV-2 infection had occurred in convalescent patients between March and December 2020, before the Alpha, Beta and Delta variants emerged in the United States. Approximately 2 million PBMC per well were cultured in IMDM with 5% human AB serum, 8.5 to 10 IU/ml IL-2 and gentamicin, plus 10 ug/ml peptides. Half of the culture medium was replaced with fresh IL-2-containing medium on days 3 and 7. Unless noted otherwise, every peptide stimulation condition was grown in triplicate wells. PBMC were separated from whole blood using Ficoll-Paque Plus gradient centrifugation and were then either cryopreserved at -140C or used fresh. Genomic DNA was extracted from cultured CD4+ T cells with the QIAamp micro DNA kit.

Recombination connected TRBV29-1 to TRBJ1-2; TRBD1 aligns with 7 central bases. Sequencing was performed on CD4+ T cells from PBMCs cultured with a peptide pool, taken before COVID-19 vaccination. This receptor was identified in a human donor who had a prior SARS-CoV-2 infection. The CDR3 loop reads CSVEEWTGSGYTF. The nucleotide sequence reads TGCAGCGTTGAGGAATGGACAGGTAGTGGCTACACCTTC.